This entry is about one T cell receptor beta chain. Its target is unknown. The identical CDR3 is also encoded by other nucleotide sequences in the sample. This sample was included in a study of beta chain features in type 1 diabetes. General study results and limits: The study found moderately but significantly shorter TCRB CDR3s in all four CD4+ subsets of Type 1 diabetes patients.

Of the isolated RNA, all was reverse transcribed, and so the sequenced material was expressed TCRB transcripts. Some clones are missing from TCRdb's copy, which holds only in-frame ones; the method was immunoSEQ multiplex PCR. The sample includes some 350,000 clones, around 10% of them seen just once. Germline CDR1 and CDR2: MNHEY and SVGAGI. The V and J ends lost 5 bases and 4 bases respectively, with 9 bases between them. There are 13 residues in the CDR3. This sequence originates from a young man with type 1 diabetes. Sequenced sample: central memory CD4+ T cells from blood. V is TRBV6-5 and J is TRBJ1-5, with a tentative D call TRBD1 (5 bases). DNA for the CDR3: TGTGCCAGCAGTCCGGCAGGGAATCAGCCCCAGCATTTT. Amino acid sequence: CASSPAGNQPQHF.